A single sample gave rise to the 29 T cell receptor beta chains below, sequenced in a study of a mutant IDH1 vaccine in newly diagnosed glioma. Method: immunoSEQ multiplex PCR; TCRdb's copy keeps in-frame clones and lacks some. This sample has around 120,000 clones; about 80% occur once, and the top ten carry 5.5%. Which antigens these TCRs recognize remains unknown. Time point noted: week 11, during vaccination. In every dose of vaccine, 300 ug of mutant IDH1 20-mer peptide was given alongside topical imiquimod. The input for sequencing was PBMCs, taken from a glioma patient whose treatment included an IDH1 peptide vaccine. The source of these receptors is a man in his forties with glioma.

The chain has TRBV9 and TRBJ2-1; 9 bases align to TRBD1. J lost 3 bases, V lost 3 bases, and 4 bases had no gene match. In germline, CDR1 is SGDLS, CDR2 YYNGEE. CDR3 length: 15 residues. DNA of the CDR3: TGTGCCAGCAGCGGGGGACAGGGCAACTACAATGAGCAGTTCTTC. Its protein product is CASSGGQGNYNEQFF.

This chain joins TRBV27 and TRBJ2-3; TRBD2 matches 10 bases. J gave up 6 bases and V 5 bases, and 11 bases lay outside the gene matches. In germline, CDR1 is MNHEY, CDR2 SMNVEV (reference sequence). The CDR3 extends over 16 amino acids. The CDR3 sequence: CASSPSLAGVWDTQYF. CDR3 DNA sequence: TGTGCCAGCAGTCCGTCCCTAGCGGGAGTATGGGATACGCAGTATTTT.

This sequence joins TRBV7-6 and TRBJ2-1, with TRBD2 identical over 9 bases. V was pared by 2 bases and J by 7 bases, with 6 bases of the junction left unmatched. The CDR3 length is 15 residues. In germline, CDR1 is SGHVS, CDR2 FNYEAQ. CDR3 bases: TGTGCCAGCAGCTTACGCGGGGGGGCTTGGAATGAGCAGTTCTTC. Residues: CASSLRGGAWNEQFF.

The rearrangement links TRBV6-5 to TRBJ1-1, with 9 bases fitting TRBD1. This CDR3 is built from 15 residues. Germline lookup yields CDR1 MNHEY and CDR2 SVGAGI. The V gene end was trimmed by 7 bases and the J gene end by 5 bases; junction bases not matched to a gene: 11. In DNA form, the CDR3 reads TGTGCCAGCAAAACCCGGGACAGGGTTGGGACTGAAGCTTTCTTT. Translating it yields CASKTRDRVGTEAFF.

V is TRBV10-3 and J is TRBJ1-3; TRBD1 might be the D (6 bases). The germline CDR1 and CDR2 sequences are ENHRY and SYGVKD. CDR3 size: 13 residues. V was pared by 8 bases and J by 4 bases, with 12 bases between. The CDR3 loop reads CAIGGTGGNTIYF. In DNA, the CDR3 is TGTGCCATCGGGGGCACTGGGGGAAACACCATATATTTT.

In its sample, this clone was seen a few times. CDR3 sequence: CASNMDLPSDYGYTF. The CDR3 DNA follows: TGTGCCAGCAACATGGATCTACCCTCTGACTATGGCTACACCTTC. The chain carries TRBV6-4 and TRBJ1-2; D gene uncertain. Germline CDR1 is MRHNA and CDR2 is SNTAGT. CDR3 size: 15 residues. The V and J ends lost 7 bases and 3 bases respectively, with 18 bases between them.

CDR3 sequence: CASRGGEGTRETQYF. In DNA, the CDR3 is TGCGCCAGCAGAGGGGGGGAGGGGACGAGGGAGACCCAGTACTTC. The chain recombines TRBV10-2 with TRBJ2-5, with D possibly matching TRBD2 (7 bases). The CDR3 totals 15 residues. From germline, CDR1 is WSHSY and CDR2 SAAADI. V dropped 6 bases and J dropped 5 bases, with 19 bases sitting between them.

V usage is TRBV30 and J usage is TRBJ2-1; D gene uncertain. Trimming cost V 8 bases and J 9 bases, with 14 bases left between them. Germline values: CDR1 GTSNPN, CDR2 SVGIG (reference sequence). This CDR3 has 11 residues. Here the CDR3 reads CAGEVEVEQFF. As DNA, the CDR3 is TGTGCCGGGGAAGTCGAAGTTGAGCAGTTCTTC. The full variable domain, with the rest looked up from reference TRBV30 and TRBJ2-1, is SQTIHQWPATLVQPVGSPLSLECTVEGTSNPNLYWYRQAAGRGLQLLFYSVGIGQISSEVPQNLSASRPQDRQFILSSKKLLLSDSGFYLCAGEVEVEQFFGPGTRLTVL.

The rearrangement joins TRBV7-9 to TRBJ2-1; 9 nucleotides match TRBD2. V shed 5 bases and J 2 bases; nucleotides not matched to a gene: 10. Germline values: CDR1 SEHNR, CDR2 FQNEAQ (reference sequence). The CDR3 extends over 17 amino acids. CDR3 nucleotide sequence: TGTGCCAGCAGCCCGGGTGGAGCGGGAGGCCCCTACAATGAGCAGTTCTTC. Its protein product is CASSPGGAGGPYNEQFF.

The genes are TRBV13 and TRBJ1-4; D is uncertain. Per the germline V gene, CDR1 is PRHDT and CDR2 is FYEKMQ (reference sequence). The CDR3 extends over 14 amino acids. V was shortened by 4 bases and J by 4 bases, with 10 bases between the two germline ends. CDR3 protein: CASSSQADNEKLFF. For the CDR3, the DNA is TGTGCCAGCAGCTCTCAGGCGGATAATGAAAAACTGTTTTTT.

The chain combines TRBV5-1 with TRBJ1-5, with 10 bases identical to TRBD1. The CDR3 consists of 16 residues. V was pared by 0 bases and J by 5 bases, with 5 bases of the junction left unmatched. The germline gives CDR1 SGHRS, CDR2 YFSETQ. CDR3 in DNA: TGCGCCAGCAGCTTGGGGGACAGGGGCGGGGATCAGCCCCAGCATTTT. Translating gives CASSLGDRGGDQPQHF.

The gene calls are TRBV5-4 and TRBJ1-6; D uncertain. CDR3 size: 14 residues. V dropped 4 bases and J dropped 5 bases, with 10 bases sitting between them. The germline V gene encodes CDR1 SGHNT and CDR2 YYREEE (reference sequence). For the CDR3, the DNA is TGTGCCAGCAGCCAAGATACAAATAATTCACCCCTCCACTTT. It translates to CASSQDTNNSPLHF.

The CDR3 region has the DNA TGTGCCTGGAAAACGGCGGAAACGGGGTACTATAATTCACCCCTCCACTTT. Translation: CAWKTAETGYYNSPLHF. The chain joins TRBV30 to TRBJ1-6; D not resolved. V gave up 4 bases and J gave up 3 bases, with 19 bases separating them. The CDR3 has 17 amino acids. CDR1 and CDR2 (germline): GTSNPN, SVGIG (reference sequence). The whole variable domain, remainder taken from reference TRBV30 and TRBJ1-6, is SQTIHQWPATLVQPVGSPLSLECTVEGTSNPNLYWYRQAAGRGLQLLFYSVGIGQISSEVPQNLSASRPQDRQFILSSKKLLLSDSGFYLCAWKTAETGYYNSPLHFGNGTRLTVT.

The rearrangement joins TRBV15 to TRBJ2-7; no clear D gene. Trimming left V 3 bases short and J 1 base short, with 7 bases between. This CDR3 region has 13 residues. CDR1 LNHNV and CDR2 YYDKDF come from the germline V gene (reference sequence). As DNA, the CDR3 is TGTGCCACCAGCAGCGTCCCGTCCTACGAGCAGTACTTC. This translates into CATSSVPSYEQYF.

The chain recombines TRBV5-1 with TRBJ2-6; D not resolved. The germline V gene encodes CDR1 SGHRS and CDR2 YFSETQ. This CDR3 comprises 16 residues. V dropped 6 bases and J dropped 4 bases, with 17 bases sitting between them. This chain's CDR3 is CASTLSSVLGANVLTF. For the CDR3, the DNA is TGCGCCAGCACCCTCTCCTCAGTGTTGGGGGCCAACGTCCTGACTTTC.

The V gene is TRBV18, the J gene TRBJ1-1; 7 positions match TRBD1. Trimming cost V 5 bases and J 4 bases; bases outside gene matches: 13. The CDR3 runs to 16 residues. CDR1 and CDR2 from the germline V gene are KGHSH and LQKENI. CDR3: CASSSREGATRTEAFF. CDR3 DNA sequence: TGTGCCAGCTCATCCCGGGAGGGGGCCACTCGCACTGAAGCTTTCTTT.

The V call is TRBV15, the J call TRBJ2-2, with 10 nucleotides matching TRBD1. This CDR3 is 17 amino acids long. V shed 0 bases, J shed 3 bases, and the junction held 4 bases outside the gene matches. In germline, CDR1 is LNHNV, CDR2 YYDKDF (reference sequence). This CDR3 is CATSRETGGADTGELFF. DNA for the CDR3: TGTGCCACCAGCAGAGAGACAGGGGGCGCCGACACCGGGGAGCTGTTTTTT. The variable domain in full, completed from reference TRBV15 and TRBJ2-2, reads DAMVIQNPRYQVTQFGKPVTLSCSQTLNHNVMYWYQQKSSQAPKLLFHYYDKDFNNEADTPDNFQSRRPNTSFCFLDIRSPGLGDTAMYLCATSRETGGADTGELFFGEGSRLTVL.

This chain uses TRBV7-8 with TRBJ2-7; 10 positions match TRBD2. The V gene's germline CDR1 is SGHVS and CDR2 FQNEAQ. Losses at the gene ends were 2 bases for V and 3 bases for J; bases not matched to a gene: 7. There are 16 residues in the CDR3. The CDR3: CASSLPGLAVGYEQYF. CDR3 sequence (DNA): TGTGCCAGCAGCTTACCTGGACTAGCGGTAGGCTACGAGCAGTACTTC. Full variable domain (remainder filled in from reference TRBV7-8 and TRBJ2-7): GAGVSQSPRYKVAKRGQDVALRCDPISGHVSLFWYQQALGQGPEFLTYFQNEAQLDKSGLPSDRFFAERPEGSVSTLKIQRTQQEDSAVYLCASSLPGLAVGYEQYFGPGTRLTVT.

This rearrangement joins TRBV4-3 to TRBJ2-3; D is unresolved. Per germline, CDR1 LGHNA and CDR2 YSLEER. CDR3 length: 13 amino acids. V lost 0 bases, J lost 10 bases, and 11 bases lay in between. CDR3 protein: CASSQDFPDPQYF. The DNA for the CDR3 is TGCGCCAGCAGCCAAGATTTTCCGGATCCGCAGTATTTT.

CDR3 residues: CASSPRGSGANVLTF. CDR3 DNA sequence: TGTGCCAGTAGTCCGAGGGGTTCAGGGGCCAACGTCCTGACTTTC. The chain has TRBV19 and TRBJ2-6; D assignment may be TRBD1 or TRBD2 (5 bases each). V was cut by 5 bases and J by 4 bases, with 12 bases left in between. This CDR3 spans 15 amino acids. Per germline, CDR1 LNHDA and CDR2 SQIVND (reference sequence).

The V call is TRBV19, the J call TRBJ2-7; D perhaps matches TRBD2 (6 bases). The V and J ends lost 6 bases and 6 bases respectively, with 9 bases between them. The V gene's germline CDR1 is LNHDA and CDR2 SQIVND (reference sequence). This CDR3 comprises 11 residues. CDR3 sequence (DNA): TGTGCCAGTAGATCGGGGGTCGAGCAGTACTTC. The encoded protein is CASRSGVEQYF. Together with reference TRBV19 and TRBJ2-7, the CDR3 gives the full variable domain: DGGITQSPKYLFRKEGQNVTLSCEQNLNHDAMYWYRQDPGQGLRLIYYSQIVNDFQKGDIAEGYSVSREKKESFPLTVTSAQKNPTAFYLCASRSGVEQYFGPGTRLTVT.

The V gene is TRBV4-3, the J gene TRBJ2-5, with 10 bases fitting TRBD2. The DNA end is more similar to TRBJ2-7, so the J call may be wrong. The CDR3 spans 17 residues. CDR1 is LGHNA and CDR2 is YSLEER in the germline V gene. The CDR3 reads CASSHDRSGGASYEQYF. The CDR3 bases are TGCGCCAGCAGCCATGACAGGAGCGGGGGGGCCTCCTACGAGCAGTACTTC.

The chain uses TRBV2 and TRBJ1-3; 7 bases are shared with TRBD1. This CDR3 has 17 residues. The J segment lost 0 bases and the V segment lost 7 bases, leaving 12 bases of the junction unmatched. In germline, CDR1 is SNHLY, CDR2 FYNNEI. CDR3 nucleotides: TGTGCCAGCACCGCACTTGGACAGGACGGCTCTGGAAACACCATATATTTT. This gives the protein CASTALGQDGSGNTIYF. The complete variable domain, with remaining parts taken from reference TRBV2 and TRBJ1-3, reads EPEVTQTPSHQVTQMGQEVILRCVPISNHLYFYWYRQILGQKVEFLVSFYNNEISEKSEIFDDQFSVERPDGSNFTLKIRSTKLEDSAMYFCASTALGQDGSGNTIYFGEGSWLTVV.

CDR3 in DNA: TGTGCCAGCAGCCCTCCCGGAACAGGGAATAATTCACCCCTCCACTTT. Its protein product is CASSPPGTGNNSPLHF. This chain joins TRBV4-2 and TRBJ1-6, with D perhaps TRBD1 (6 bases). The CDR3 consists of 16 residues. Between the trimmed V and J ends, which lost 4 bases and 5 bases, there was a span of 15 bases. Germline values: CDR1 LGHNA, CDR2 YNFKEQ.

About this clone itself: This sample also contains other DNA sequences that code for the same CDR3. V and J are TRBV7-2 and TRBJ1-1, with 7 bases identical to TRBD1. The germline gives CDR1 SGHTA, CDR2 FQGNSA. V trimming: 3 bases; J trimming: 1 base; junction bases outside the gene matches: 5. This CDR3 contains 15 residues. CDR3 nucleotides: TGTGCCAGCAGCTTCGACAGGGCCGGGAACACTGAAGCTTTCTTT. Amino acids: CASSFDRAGNTEAFF.

The CDR3 region has the DNA TGTGCCAGCAGTGAATATGGGGGCAATCAGCCCCAGCATTTT. Its protein product is CASSEYGGNQPQHF. The J gene is TRBJ1-5, the V gene TRBV25-1; no reliable D call. V was pared by 0 bases and J by 2 bases, with 5 bases between. This CDR3 has 14 residues. The germline V gene has CDR1 MGHDK and CDR2 SYGVNS.

This clone occurred once. The chain joins TRBV19 to TRBJ2-1; TRBD2 matches at 8 bases. CDR3 length: 15 amino acids. The V gene's germline CDR1 is LNHDA and CDR2 SQIVND (reference sequence). The trim removed 3 bases at V and 3 bases at J, leaving 4 bases unmatched. CDR3 DNA: TGTGCCAGTAGTATTACTAGCGGATACTACAATGAGCAGTTCTTC. Encoded protein: CASSITSGYYNEQFF.

This chain links TRBV5-1 with TRBJ2-2; 8 bases are a match to TRBD1. This CDR3 is 17 amino acids long. Unmatched junction bases numbered 4, after V lost 0 bases and J lost 0 bases. Germline-derived CDR1 and CDR2 are SGHRS and YFSETQ. CDR3 nucleotide sequence: TGCGCCAGCAGCTTGGGGCACAGGGGGGCGAACACCGGGGAGCTGTTTTTT. It codes for CASSLGHRGANTGELFF.

This chain links TRBV10-2 with TRBJ2-1; the match to TRBD2 covers 8 bases. From germline, CDR1 is WSHSY and CDR2 SAAADI. The junction had 8 bases not matched to a gene; V was cut back by 6 bases and J by 4 bases. This CDR3 comprises 15 residues. The CDR3 loop reads CASRGASGHYNEQFF. CDR3 coding DNA: TGCGCCAGCAGGGGAGCTAGCGGGCATTACAATGAGCAGTTCTTC.